This T cell receptor beta chain is drawn from a study of blood T cell repertoires in COVID-19. Methods used by the authors: Quantification of nucleated cells was approximated via reference gene primer amplification. The repertoire was sequenced with immunoSEQ multiplex PCR; TCRdb's copy has only in-frame clones and lacks some. V, J and clone size reflect that table, while D and trimming were determined from the DNA. The table has more than 60,000 clones, more than 70% seen once. CDR1 is SGDLS, CDR2 YYNGEE, per germline. V was shortened by 6 bases and J by 7 bases, with 15 bases between the two germline ends. This CDR3 spans 13 amino acids. Resolution of symptoms, clearance, or two negative PCRs was present in recovered Cohort 3 donors.

The chain employs TRBV9 and TRBJ2-3; tentatively, D is TRBD1 (6 bases). This clonotype was obtained from a woman between 40 and 50 years old who had recovered from COVID-19. Sequenced: PBMCs or T cells enriched from blood (not recorded which). The CDR3 is CASTDRPNYTQYF. CDR3 nucleotides: TGTGCCAGCACGGACAGACCTAACTATACGCAGTATTTT.